This entry concerns a single T cell receptor beta chain. Trimming took 2 bases from V and 5 from J; bases not matched to a gene: 1. CDR1 is SGHTA and CDR2 is FQGNSA in the germline V gene. This CDR3 is 13 amino acids long. These data originate in a study of blood T cell repertoires in COVID-19. TCRdb keeps only in-frame clones here, not all; method: immunoSEQ multiplex PCR. Of hundreds of thousands of clones listed, 70% to 90% are singletons. This clonotype was sampled from a woman aged 25 to 39 with COVID-19, enrolled during active disease. Sequenced input: peripheral blood. V gene TRBV7-2 combines with J gene TRBJ1-1; 8 nucleotides agree with TRBD1. Here the CDR3 DNA reads TGTGCCAGCAGCTTAAGACAGGGGACTGAAGCTTTCTTT. It translates to CASSLRQGTEAFF.